This T cell receptor (beta chain) was captured by sequencing in a study of Graves' ophthalmopathy and Graves' hyperthyroidism. People with hyperthyroidism were aged 18 to 65 and newly diagnosed, under 2 months' duration. Patients were left out if they had other autoimmune diseases, uncontrolled infections, pregnancy or lactation. As to this clonotype: Its antigen remains unidentified.

Whole-study findings and limits: Separation of ophthalmopathy from stable hyperthyroidism was achieved by a 13-signature model, at around 90% sensitivity and around 81% specificity. Thyroid clonotypes that were expanded above 0.001 frequency mostly also appeared in blood.

RNA transcripts were the source from which TCR beta CDR3 regions were amplified. Second-round multiplex PCR followed a first-round RT-PCR using HTBI primers. TCRdb reanalysed the multiplex PCR reads using MiXCR and keeps one entry per CDR3 protein. In the table there are around 590,000 distinct CDR3 sequences, 35% to 40% of which are singletons. Sequenced: peripheral blood or thyroid tissue (not recorded which). This clonotype originated in an adult man with Graves' hyperthyroidism.

DNA for the CDR3: TGCAGCTTGGGGGGACCCGATGACGGGGAGACCCAGTACTTC. This encodes CSLGGPDDGETQYF. This chain joins TRBV29-1 and TRBJ2-5; D is perhaps TRBD2 (6 bases). V was shortened by 8 bases and J by 5 bases, with 21 bases between the two germline ends. The CDR3 runs 14 residues. CDR1 is SQVTM and CDR2 is ANQGSEA in the germline V gene.